This is a list of T cell receptor beta chains from one sample in a study of blood T cell dynamics during melanoma immunotherapy. TCRdb's table, derived via immunoSEQ multiplex PCR, lists solely in-frame clones and lacks some. The sample has 9,600 or so clones; 85% are singletons. The sequenced sample was blood, obtained from a patient treated with checkpoint blockade. Receptor source: a human donor with melanoma. CDR3s leave out the opening cysteine and the closing phenylalanine or tryptophan. A D gene is named only where the DNA matches it firmly. Clone size is given for some rows only: seen once, a few or many times, or a class if the clone is expanded.

D: -
size: -
J: TRBJ2-3
V: TRBV6-4
CDR3: ASPDTQY

D: TRBD1
size: -
J: TRBJ2-7
V: TRBV5-6
CDR3: ASTTLTTGGYEQY

D: TRBD2
size: -
J: TRBJ2-4
V: TRBV4-1
CDR3: ASSPLGLAGHDNIQY

D: -
size: few
J: TRBJ1-5
V: TRBV6-6
CDR3: ASRGAGSNQPQH

D: TRBD1
size: -
J: TRBJ2-5
V: TRBV10-3
CDR3: AISDGQGEETQY

D: -
size: -
J: -
V: TRBV19
CDR3: ASSMGLSPNEQY

D: -
size: -
J: TRBJ1-6
V: TRBV7-3
CDR3: ASSLGPGPNSPLH

D: -
size: -
J: TRBJ2-1
V: TRBV6-5
CDR3: ASSQLNEQF

D: TRBD1
size: -
J: TRBJ1-1
V: TRBV11-2
CDR3: ASSSQGATEAF

D: -
size: -
J: TRBJ2-1
V: TRBV21-1
CDR3: ASSKGLAGGNNEQF

D: -
size: -
J: TRBJ2-3
V: TRBV5-1
CDR3: ASSLDDHGGGTDTQY

D: -
size: -
J: TRBJ2-7
V: TRBV6-1
CDR3: ASSTYSAYEQY

D: TRBD2
size: once
J: -
V: TRBV7-9
CDR3: ASSTSGLVSEQY

D: -
size: -
J: TRBJ1-6
V: TRBV6-5
CDR3: ASSYGRGSPLH

D: TRBD1
size: -
J: TRBJ1-5
V: TRBV27
CDR3: ASTPLGTENQPQH

D: -
size: -
J: TRBJ2-3
V: TRBV9
CDR3: ASSVEWGTDTQY

D: -
size: -
J: TRBJ2-1
V: TRBV14
CDR3: ASSHLRDGTYNEQF

D: -
size: once
J: TRBJ2-1
V: TRBV6-1
CDR3: ASSALVGGGDNEQF